These T cell receptor beta chains were read from a single sample in a study of monozygotic twins with inflammatory bowel disease. TCRdb derives one entry per CDR3 protein from the 5' RACE reads, leaving out DNA. The sample's table shows about 350,000 distinct CDR3 sequences. The sequenced sample consisted of blood. All receptors come from a human donor with ulcerative colitis or Crohn's disease, or a healthy co-twin of an affected twin (not recorded which). The CDR3 runs from the conserved cysteine through the conserved F or W. Each record gives: CDR3 protein, CDR3 length, J gene, V gene.

CDR3: CASSQDSQSGSLREQYF; length: 17; J: TRBJ2-7; V: TRBV3-1
CDR3: CASSPEGGYEQYF; length: 13; J: TRBJ2-7; V: TRBV5-1
CDR3: CASSLAGGQPNTEAFF; length: 16; J: TRBJ1-1; V: TRBV5-1
CDR3: CASSSRVDTQYF; length: 12; J: TRBJ2-3; V: TRBV28
CDR3: CASSKRTDTQYF; length: 12; J: TRBJ2-3; V: TRBV27
CDR3: CASSHSPLTGRREGFYEQYF; length: 20; J: TRBJ2-7; V: TRBV4-1
CDR3: CASSPGVSIPGAMNTEAFF; length: 19; J: TRBJ1-1; V: TRBV5-1
CDR3: CAISGTSGTTYNEQFF; length: 16; J: TRBJ2-1; V: TRBV10-3
CDR3: CASSKKRCRVSYEQYF; length: 16; J: TRBJ2-7; V: TRBV21-1
CDR3: CASSSGGQNTEAFF; length: 14; J: TRBJ1-1; V: TRBV27
CDR3: CASSKYLAGPTGELFF; length: 16; J: TRBJ2-2; V: TRBV5-1
CDR3: CASSPGQGGSGTPNNEKLFF; length: 20; J: TRBJ1-4; V: TRBV11-1
CDR3: CASSLEGSGSSYNEQFF; length: 17; J: TRBJ2-1; V: TRBV7-2
CDR3: CSATGRVSAEQYF; length: 13; J: TRBJ2-7; V: TRBV20-1
CDR3: CASSQPGQTYGYTF; length: 14; J: TRBJ1-2; V: TRBV3-1
CDR3: CASSRGAREKLFF; length: 13; J: TRBJ1-4; V: TRBV10-2
CDR3: CSAIGGETQYF; length: 11; J: TRBJ2-5; V: TRBV20-1
CDR3: CASSSDWSGTYEQYF; length: 15; J: TRBJ2-7; V: TRBV5-1
CDR3: CASSLELASGGAKNIQYF; length: 18; J: TRBJ2-4; V: TRBV11-2
CDR3: CASSAKLLQTIGNEQFF; length: 17; J: TRBJ2-1; V: TRBV10-2
CDR3: CASSRLGTGDEQYF; length: 14; J: TRBJ2-7; V: TRBV7-9
CDR3: CASSRGWGNTGELFF; length: 15; J: TRBJ2-2; V: TRBV7-9
CDR3: CASSYNRDYQPQHF; length: 14; J: TRBJ1-5; V: TRBV6-6
CDR3: CTSSEGAATEAFF; length: 13; J: TRBJ1-1; V: TRBV9
CDR3: CASSKNAGTPPEAFF; length: 15; J: TRBJ1-1; V: TRBV19
CDR3: CASSLDWGRTEAFF; length: 14; J: TRBJ1-1; V: TRBV5-1
CDR3: CASSPTSGGFDTQYF; length: 15; J: TRBJ2-3; V: TRBV5-6
CDR3: CASSPDRLADNNEQFF; length: 16; J: TRBJ2-1; V: TRBV7-3
CDR3: CASSRSQGLGQETQYF; length: 16; J: TRBJ2-5; V: TRBV7-2
CDR3: CASSEVYDSLDEQYF; length: 15; J: TRBJ2-7; V: TRBV6-1
CDR3: CASSTWTAGEQFF; length: 13; J: TRBJ2-1; V: TRBV9
CDR3: CASSEVWTGMSGELFF; length: 16; J: TRBJ2-2; V: TRBV10-1
CDR3: CASSPSGRTGQNQPQHF; length: 17; J: TRBJ1-5; V: TRBV18
CDR3: CASSLGGYRDGYTF; length: 14; J: TRBJ1-2; V: TRBV28
CDR3: CASSDSEFGKATNEKLFF; length: 18; J: TRBJ1-4; V: TRBV19
CDR3: CASSISGGNNEQFF; length: 14; J: TRBJ2-1; V: TRBV19
CDR3: CASSYRPRGSGGPSNTGELFF; length: 21; J: TRBJ2-2; V: TRBV6-2/TRBV6-3
CDR3: CASSLTTSGSPYEQYF; length: 16; J: TRBJ2-7; V: TRBV7-2
CDR3: CASSFRQGAVNEQFF; length: 15; J: TRBJ2-1; V: TRBV12-3/TRBV12-4
CDR3: CASSGSGVSYEQYF; length: 14; J: TRBJ2-7; V: TRBV5-5
CDR3: CSAREDGRFNYGYTF; length: 15; J: TRBJ1-2; V: TRBV20-1
CDR3: CSAFREGRSGELFF; length: 14; J: TRBJ2-2; V: TRBV20-1
CDR3: CASNSGRVNTEAFF; length: 14; J: TRBJ1-1; V: TRBV5-1
CDR3: CSASQTSRRYF; length: 11; J: TRBJ2-3; V: TRBV20-1
CDR3: CASSLGLVVDF; length: 11; J: TRBJ2-5; V: TRBV12-3/TRBV12-4
CDR3: CATAAMRDTGELFF; length: 14; J: TRBJ2-2; V: TRBV24-1